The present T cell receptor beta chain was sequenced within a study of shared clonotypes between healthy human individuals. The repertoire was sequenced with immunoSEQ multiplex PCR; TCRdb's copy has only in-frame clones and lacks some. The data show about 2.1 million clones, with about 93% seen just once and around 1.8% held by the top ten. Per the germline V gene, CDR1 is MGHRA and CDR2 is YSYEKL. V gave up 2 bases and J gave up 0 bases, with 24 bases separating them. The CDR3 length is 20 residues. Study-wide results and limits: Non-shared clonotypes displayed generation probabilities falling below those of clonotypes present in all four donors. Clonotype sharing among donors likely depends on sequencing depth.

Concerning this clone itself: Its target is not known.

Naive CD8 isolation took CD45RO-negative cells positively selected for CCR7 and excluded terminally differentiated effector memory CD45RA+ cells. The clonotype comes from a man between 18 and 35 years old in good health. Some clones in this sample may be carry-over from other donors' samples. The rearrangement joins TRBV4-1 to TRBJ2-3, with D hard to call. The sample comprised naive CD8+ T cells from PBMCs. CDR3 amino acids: CASSQPATGTRKGSTDTQYF. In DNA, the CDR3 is TGCGCCAGCAGCCAACCCGCCACGGGTACCCGTAAGGGAAGCACAGATACGCAGTATTTT.